These T cell receptor beta chains were read from a single sample in a study of vaccination and CD4 T cells after COVID-19. These TCRs' antigens remain unknown. Using its own MiXCR run on the PCR reads, TCRdb lists one record per CDR3 protein. The table lists more than 6,000 distinct CDR3 sequences, about three quarters of them singletons. Source material: CD4+ T cells from blood, cultured in vitro. Every receptor here comes from a human donor who had recovered from COVID-19. CDR3s include the opening cysteine and the closing phenylalanine or tryptophan. Each record gives: clone size, J gene, V gene, D gene, CDR3 protein, CDR3 DNA. The D gene is left open where the match is weak. Where a row states a size, it is once, few, many or the class of an expanded clone; other rows omit it.

few | TRBJ1-6 | TRBV7-6 | - | CASSLERGRGSPLHF | TGTGCCAGCAGCTTAGAGAGGGGACGGGGCTCACCCCTCCACTTT
- | TRBJ2-7 | TRBV7-9 | - | CASSLEGHPIWQYF | TGTGCCAGCAGCTTAGAGGGACACCCGATTTGGCAGTACTTC
- | TRBJ2-3 | TRBV20-1 | TRBD1 | CSGLRQGTDTQYF | TGCAGTGGCTTAAGACAGGGGACAGATACGCAGTATTTT
- | TRBJ1-2 | TRBV20-1 | - | CSARDIWAGGYTF | TGCAGTGCTAGAGATATCTGGGCTGGGGGCTACACCTTC
- | TRBJ1-6 | TRBV12-3/TRBV12-4 | - | CASSVGAGNSPLHF | TGTGCCAGCAGCGTAGGGGCCGGTAATTCACCCCTCCACTTT
- | TRBJ2-3 | TRBV6-5 | - | CASSYLEDTQYF | TGTGCCAGCAGTTACTTGGAAGATACGCAGTATTTT
- | TRBJ1-1 | TRBV6-5 | - | CASSLTANTEAFF | TGTGCCAGCAGTTTGACAGCGAACACTGAAGCTTTCTTT
medium-sized | TRBJ1-1 | TRBV20-1 | - | CSARAEGDTEAFF | TGCAGTGCTAGAGCGGAAGGGGACACTGAAGCTTTCTTT
- | TRBJ1-5 | TRBV28 | - | CASSLDRPSQPQHF | TGTGCCAGCAGTTTAGACAGACCCAGTCAGCCCCAGCATTTT
- | TRBJ1-2 | TRBV15 | - | CATSRDGSRGIFDGYTF | TGTGCCACCAGCAGAGATGGTAGTCGGGGGATTTTTGATGGCTACACCTTC
few | TRBJ1-5 | TRBV7-8 | - | CASSPRTRYSNQPQHF | TGTGCCAGCAGCCCGAGGACACGCTATAGCAATCAGCCCCAGCATTTT
once | TRBJ2-3 | TRBV19 | - | CASNSKSSSTDTQYF | TGTGCCAGTAATTCGAAGTCCTCTAGCACAGATACGCAGTATTTT
once | TRBJ2-1 | TRBV20-1 | - | CSASPRRLRYNEQFF | TGCAGTGCTAGTCCCAGGCGGCTTAGGTACAATGAGCAGTTCTTC
medium-sized | TRBJ1-3 | TRBV12-3/TRBV12-4 | - | CASSLSPGNTIYF | TGTGCCAGCAGTTTGAGCCCTGGGAACACCATATATTTT
- | TRBJ1-6 | TRBV7-9 | TRBD1 | CASSLAPGQGRSYNSPLHF | TGTGCCAGCAGCTTAGCACCGGGACAGGGGAGGTCCTATAATTCACCCCTCCACTTT
- | TRBJ1-1 | TRBV20-1 | - | CSARDIRGGWGTEAFF | TGCAGTGCTAGAGATATCAGGGGAGGTTGGGGCACTGAAGCTTTCTTT
- | TRBJ1-2 | TRBV7-9 | - | CASSPEVGYGYTF | TGTGCCAGCAGTCCAGAGGTTGGCTATGGCTACACCTTC
- | TRBJ2-3 | TRBV5-6 | TRBD1 | CASSLSDPLKGADTQYF | TGTGCCAGCAGCTTGTCAGACCCCTTAAAGGGGGCGGATACGCAGTATTTT
- | TRBJ2-1 | TRBV20-1 | TRBD2 | CSAPRRTSGDNEQFF | TGCAGTGCGCCGAGGAGGACTAGCGGCGACAATGAGCAGTTCTTC
few | TRBJ2-7 | TRBV20-1 | - | CSAARGYYEQYF | TGCAGTGCGGCCAGGGGTTACTACGAGCAGTACTTC
- | TRBJ1-1 | TRBV20-1 | TRBD1 | CSARGTGANTEAFF | TGCAGTGCTCGGGGGACAGGGGCGAACACTGAAGCTTTCTTT
- | TRBJ2-1 | TRBV27 | - | CASSSGGAYNEQFF | TGTGCCAGCAGTTCGGGCGGAGCCTACAATGAGCAGTTCTTC